This note documents a single T cell receptor (beta chain) sequence. The data belong to a study of blood T cell repertoires in COVID-19. Study information: The United States, Italy and Spain supplied acute and convalescent COVID-19 samples. Sample material is recorded as cDNA or gDNA derived from T cells, B-cell-depleted T cells, or PBMCs.

Authors' methods: Estimated nucleated cell counts came from reference gene primer amplification. Produced via immunoSEQ multiplex PCR; TCRdb's table is partial and in-frame only. V, J and clone size derive from that table, while D and trimming were established from the DNA sequence. The table includes about 140,000 clones, about four fifths detected once. V lost 7 bases, J lost 5 bases, and 12 bases lay in between. CDR3 length: 13 residues. The germline gives CDR1 MDHEN, CDR2 SYDVKM. The chain couples TRBV28 to TRBJ2-1, with D uncertain. Input material: peripheral blood. This sequence originates from a human donor in a cohort sampled during active COVID-19. CDR3 residues: CASTPRYHNEQFF. The CDR3 region has the DNA TGTGCCAGCACCCCGCGATACCACAATGAGCAGTTCTTC.